This T cell receptor beta chain was recovered during a study of T cells in Graves' hyperthyroidism and ophthalmopathy. Study-level findings and limits: A model using 13 V-J features told ophthalmopathy apart from stable hyperthyroidism. Blood samples included most of the expanded thyroid clonotypes exceeding 0.001.

Amplification of TCR beta CDR3 regions used RNA as the template. With the HTBI primer set, the TCR CDR3 went through a first round of RT-PCR. In TCRdb, the multiplex PCR reads were re-called with MiXCR into one record per CDR3 protein. Of about 380,000 distinct CDR3 sequences listed, less than 20% were seen once; the top ten hold around two fifths. This CDR3 spans 15 amino acids. The V end was cut by 8 bases, the J end by 4 bases, with 20 bases between. The germline V gene has CDR1 MNHEY and CDR2 SMNVEV (reference sequence). This clonotype has ten or more counts. Its antigen is currently unknown. Ophthalmopathy in the patients scored at least 3 on Clinical Activity Score and at least 4 on NOSPECS grade, lasting under 3 months. PBMCs came from more than 9 ml fresh peripheral blood.

The sample was blood. V gene TRBV27 combines with J gene TRBJ1-2; D is uncertain. This receptor was identified in a young man with Graves' ophthalmopathy. The CDR3 is CASFGPRAFGYGYTF. In DNA, the CDR3 is TGTGCCAGCTTTGGCCCGAGGGCCTTCGGCTATGGCTACACCTTC.